Below, one T cell receptor beta chain is given with its context. Assay: immunoSEQ multiplex PCR; the TCRdb copy retains only in-frame clones and omits some. The repertoire includes over 150,000 clones, approximately 79% of them detected once, and 26% sits in the top ten. The data derive from a study of blood T cell repertoires in COVID-19. Overall study: Acute and convalescent COVID-19 samples came from the United States, Italy and Spain. Sources were T cells, B-cell-depleted T cells, or PBMCs; the material itself was cDNA or gDNA.

The CDR3 has 14 residues. The ends lost 5 bases at V and 8 bases at J; junction bases unmatched: 10. The germline gives CDR1 SNHLY, CDR2 FYNNEI. This chain links TRBV2 with TRBJ1-2; 8 bases are shared with TRBD1. The TCR originated in a woman between 70 and 85 years old with acute or convalescent COVID-19. The sample was peripheral blood. CDR3 amino acids: CASSQKGQAVGYTF. CDR3 coding DNA: TGTGCCAGCAGTCAAAAGGGACAGGCAGTCGGCTACACCTTC. The full variable domain, with the rest looked up from reference TRBV2 and TRBJ1-2, is EPEVTQTPSHQVTQMGQEVILRCVPISNHLYFYWYRQILGQKVEFLVSFYNNEISEKSEIFDDQFSVERPDGSNFTLKIRSTKLEDSAMYFCASSQKGQAVGYTFGSGTRLTVV.